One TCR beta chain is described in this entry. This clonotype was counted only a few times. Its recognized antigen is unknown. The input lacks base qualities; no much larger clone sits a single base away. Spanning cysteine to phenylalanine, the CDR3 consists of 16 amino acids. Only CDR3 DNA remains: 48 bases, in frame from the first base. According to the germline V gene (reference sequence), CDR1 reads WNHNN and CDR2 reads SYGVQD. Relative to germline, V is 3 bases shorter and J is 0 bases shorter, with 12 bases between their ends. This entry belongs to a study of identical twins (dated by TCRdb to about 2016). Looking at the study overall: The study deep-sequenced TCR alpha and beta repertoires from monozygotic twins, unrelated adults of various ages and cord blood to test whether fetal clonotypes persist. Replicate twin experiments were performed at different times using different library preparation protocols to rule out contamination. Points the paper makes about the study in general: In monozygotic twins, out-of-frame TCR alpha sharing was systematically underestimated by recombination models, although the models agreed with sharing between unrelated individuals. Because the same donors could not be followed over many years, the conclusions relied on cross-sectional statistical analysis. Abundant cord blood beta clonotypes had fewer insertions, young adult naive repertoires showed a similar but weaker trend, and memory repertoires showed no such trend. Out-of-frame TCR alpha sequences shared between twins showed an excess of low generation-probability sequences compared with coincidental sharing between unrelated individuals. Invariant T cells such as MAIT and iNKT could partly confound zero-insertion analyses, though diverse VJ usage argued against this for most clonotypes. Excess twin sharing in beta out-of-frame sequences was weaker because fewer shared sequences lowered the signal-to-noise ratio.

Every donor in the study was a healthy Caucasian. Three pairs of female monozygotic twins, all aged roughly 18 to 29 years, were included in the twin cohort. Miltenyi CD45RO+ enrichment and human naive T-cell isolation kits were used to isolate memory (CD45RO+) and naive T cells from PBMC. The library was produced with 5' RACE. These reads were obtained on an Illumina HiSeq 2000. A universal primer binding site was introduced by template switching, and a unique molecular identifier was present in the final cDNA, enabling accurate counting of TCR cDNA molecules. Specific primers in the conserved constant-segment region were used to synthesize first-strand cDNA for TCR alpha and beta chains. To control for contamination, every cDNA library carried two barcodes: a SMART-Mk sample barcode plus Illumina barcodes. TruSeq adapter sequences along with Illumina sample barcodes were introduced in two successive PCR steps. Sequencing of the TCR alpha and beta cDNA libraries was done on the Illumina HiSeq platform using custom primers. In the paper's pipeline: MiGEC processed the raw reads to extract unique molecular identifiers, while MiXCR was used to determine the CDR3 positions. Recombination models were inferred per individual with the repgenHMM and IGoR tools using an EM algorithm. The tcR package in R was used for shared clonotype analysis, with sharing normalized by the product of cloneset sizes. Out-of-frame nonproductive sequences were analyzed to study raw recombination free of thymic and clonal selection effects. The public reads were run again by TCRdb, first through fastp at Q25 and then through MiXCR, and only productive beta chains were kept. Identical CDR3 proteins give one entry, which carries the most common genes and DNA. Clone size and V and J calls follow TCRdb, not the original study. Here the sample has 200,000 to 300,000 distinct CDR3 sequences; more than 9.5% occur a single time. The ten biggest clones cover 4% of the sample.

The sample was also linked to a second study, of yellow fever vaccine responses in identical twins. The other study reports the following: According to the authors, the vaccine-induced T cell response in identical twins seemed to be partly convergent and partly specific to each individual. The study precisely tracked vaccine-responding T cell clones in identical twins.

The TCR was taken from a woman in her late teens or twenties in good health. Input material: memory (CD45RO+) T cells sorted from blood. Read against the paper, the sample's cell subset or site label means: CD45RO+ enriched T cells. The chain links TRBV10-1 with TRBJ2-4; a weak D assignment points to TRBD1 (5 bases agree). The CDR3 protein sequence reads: CASSDQGNLAKNIQYF. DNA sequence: TGCGCCAGCAGTGACCAGGGAAATCTAGCCAAAAACATTCAGTACTTC.